Listed here are 27 T cell receptor beta chains from one sample, sequenced in a study of T cell responses to AZD1222 COVID-19 vaccine. The assay was immunoSEQ multiplex PCR, and TCRdb's table has in-frame clones only and misses some. The sample contains about 200,000 clones, over 85% of which appear only once. This specimen consisted of peripheral blood, obtained 28 days after the second AZD1222 dose. The receptors were sampled from an adult who received the AZD1222 COVID-19 vaccine.

The chain employs TRBV6-5 and TRBJ1-1, with a possible D match to TRBD1 (5 bases). CDR1 and CDR2 (germline): MNHEY, SVGAGI. This CDR3 contains 12 residues. The V end was cut by 3 bases, the J end by 11 bases, with 13 bases between. CDR3 in DNA: TGTGCCAGCAGTTATCCCGGGACGCGGGCTTTCTTT. Its translation is CASSYPGTRAFF.

The chain combines TRBV3-1 (or the pseudogene TRBV3-2) with TRBJ2-3, with D unresolved. V was shortened by 1 base and J by 0 bases, with 8 bases between the two germline ends. The length of the CDR3 is 15 residues. The germline gives CDR1 LGHDT, CDR2 YNNKEL (reference sequence). The CDR3: CASSQVLESTDTQYF. The CDR3 DNA reads TGTGCCAGCAGCCAAGTTCTAGAGAGCACAGATACGCAGTATTTT.

V and J are TRBV19 and TRBJ2-5; 7 bases are a match to TRBD1. Germline values: CDR1 LNHDA, CDR2 SQIVND (reference sequence). The CDR3 sequence is 14 residues long. Trimming at V came to 5 bases and at J to 2 bases, leaving 5 bases not matched to a gene. DNA of the CDR3: TGTGCCAGTAGTGTGGCAGGGGGACAAGAGACCCAGTACTTC. It encodes CASSVAGGQETQYF.

In DNA form, the CDR3 reads TGCGCCAGCAGCCAAGAAATGGGTCGGAGCAATCAGCCCCAGCATTTT. It yields the protein CASSQEMGRSNQPQHF. This rearrangement joins TRBV4-1 to TRBJ1-5; D is uncertain. With 0 bases removed from V and 1 base from J, the gap between germline ends came to 10 bases. CDR3 size: 16 residues. In germline, CDR1 is MGHRA, CDR2 YSYEKL.

V usage is TRBV28 and J usage is TRBJ1-1; 10 nucleotides match TRBD1. The CDR3 has 14 residues. Looked up from germline, CDR1 is MDHEN and CDR2 is SYDVKM. Trimming at V came to 7 bases and at J to 4 bases, leaving 6 bases not matched to a gene. The CDR3 coding sequence is TGTGCCAGCACCTCGGGACAGGGGACCACTGAAGCTTTCTTT. It specifies CASTSGQGTTEAFF.

V is TRBV6-6 and J is TRBJ1-6, with 8 bases aligning to TRBD1. Unmatched junction bases numbered 7, after V lost 7 bases and J lost 8 bases. The CDR3 has 14 residues. The V gene's germline CDR1 is MNHNY and CDR2 SVGAGI (reference sequence). DNA of the CDR3: TGTGCCAGCACCCCCAGGGGGCTGGATTCACCCCTCCACTTT. This codes for CASTPRGLDSPLHF.

The gene calls are TRBV5-6 and TRBJ1-6; D gene unclear. V lost 8 bases to trimming and J lost 6 bases, with 18 bases between them. There are 15 residues in the CDR3. CDR1 is SGHDT, CDR2 YYEEEE, per germline. CDR3 amino acids: CARKSGVGCNSPLHF. The CDR3 DNA is TGTGCCAGAAAGAGTGGGGTAGGGTGTAATTCACCCCTCCACTTT.

The V gene is TRBV28, the J gene TRBJ1-2; no clear D. The germline V gene encodes CDR1 MDHEN and CDR2 SYDVKM. V lost 4 bases and J 8 bases, leaving 11 bases between the germline ends. This CDR3 has 12 amino acids. CDR3 DNA: TGTGCCAGCAGTTGGAGGGTTGAGGGCTACACCTTC. Translation gives CASSWRVEGYTF.

The V and J genes are TRBV28 and TRBJ1-4; 7 positions agree with TRBD1. Germline assignment: CDR1 MDHEN and CDR2 SYDVKM. V lost 3 bases, J lost 8 bases, and 3 bases stayed unmatched. The CDR3 runs to 13 residues. The CDR3 region has the DNA TGTGCCAGCAGTTTCAGGGGGTGGGAAAAACTGTTTTTT. This translates into CASSFRGWEKLFF.

V usage is TRBV18 and J usage is TRBJ2-7; D possibly corresponds to TRBD1 (6 bases). Per germline, CDR1 KGHSH and CDR2 LQKENI. This CDR3 has 16 amino acids. V was pared by 3 bases and J by 0 bases, with 15 bases between. CDR3 region: CASSPRDTLSSYEQYF. In DNA form, the CDR3 reads TGTGCCAGCTCACCCCGGGACACCCTGAGCTCCTACGAGCAGTACTTC.

CDR3 DNA: TGTGCCAGCAGTCGGATAGCGGGGGGGCCAAATGAGCAGTTCTTC. As protein: CASSRIAGGPNEQFF. The chain uses TRBV6-2 or TRBV6-3 and TRBJ2-1, with 11 bases that match TRBD2. CDR1 and CDR2 from the germline V gene are MNHEY and SVGEGT. V shed 5 bases and J 7 bases; nucleotides not matched to a gene: 7. The CDR3 covers 15 residues.

Only one count was recorded for this clone. The chain joins TRBV2 to TRBJ1-5, with D possibly being TRBD1 (5 bases). The CDR3 covers 14 residues. V lost 2 bases and J 4 bases, leaving 9 bases between the germline ends. Germline V gives CDR1 SNHLY, CDR2 FYNNEI. The CDR3 DNA follows: TGTGCCAGCAGTGAACGGGGGGGGAATCAGCCCCAGCATTTT. Amino acid sequence: CASSERGGNQPQHF.

The V call is TRBV10-3, the J call TRBJ2-3; D perhaps matches TRBD2 (5 bases). The CDR3 spans 15 residues. The germline V gene encodes CDR1 ENHRY and CDR2 SYGVKD. V was cut by 2 bases and J by 2 bases, with 11 bases left in between. CDR3 amino acids: CAISEPGSATDTQYF. Written as DNA, the CDR3 is TGTGCCATCAGTGAGCCGGGGTCAGCCACAGATACGCAGTATTTT.

The genes are TRBV19 and TRBJ1-1; D is ambiguous. CDR3 length: 13 amino acids. Germline CDR1 and CDR2: LNHDA and SQIVND (reference sequence). Trimming pared 3 bases from V and 4 bases from J, leaving 9 bases between. CDR3 residues: CASSMAVGTEAFF. The CDR3 DNA follows: TGTGCCAGTAGTATGGCGGTCGGCACTGAAGCTTTCTTT.

This clone was observed a single time. The chain employs TRBV9 and TRBJ1-5; 10 bases agree with TRBD1. V was clipped by 3 bases and J by 3 bases; unmatched bases: 3. Germline V lookup: CDR1 SGDLS, CDR2 YYNGEE. The CDR3 contains 15 residues. The CDR3: CASSETGGNNQPQHF. The CDR3 nucleotides read TGTGCCAGCAGCGAGACAGGGGGCAACAATCAGCCCCAGCATTTT.

The chain combines TRBV5-1 with TRBJ1-1; D is unresolved. Trimming took 4 bases from V and 2 from J, leaving 9 bases between them. Germline loops: CDR1 SGHRS, CDR2 YFSETQ. The CDR3 length is 13 residues. CDR3 nucleotides: TGCGCCAGCAGCCCCCGGCTCAACACTGAAGCTTTCTTT. Its protein product is CASSPRLNTEAFF.

The chain uses TRBV3-1 (or the pseudogene TRBV3-2) and TRBJ2-2; 9 nucleotides align to TRBD2. Germline CDR1 is LGHDT and CDR2 is YNNKEL (reference sequence). The CDR3 loop spans 18 amino acids. The trim removed 6 bases at V and 1 base at J, leaving 12 bases unmatched. The chain's CDR3 is CASSSLAGATRNTGELFF. As DNA, the CDR3 is TGTGCCAGCAGTTCCTTAGCGGGGGCCACCAGGAACACCGGGGAGCTGTTTTTT.

Only a few counts were recorded for this clone. This rearrangement joins TRBV28 to TRBJ1-1; perhaps TRBD1 as D (6 bases). V was clipped by 5 bases and J by 0 bases, with 16 bases between them. CDR1 is MDHEN, CDR2 SYDVKM, per germline. This CDR3 has 16 amino acids. This CDR3 is CASSPTQGTMNTEAFF. The CDR3 DNA is TGTGCCAGCAGTCCAACACAGGGAACCATGAACACTGAAGCTTTCTTT.

The chain is built from TRBV2 and TRBJ1-2; weak D call: TRBD1 (5 bases). Trimming cost V 0 bases and J 3 bases, with 11 bases left between them. The germline V gene has CDR1 SNHLY and CDR2 FYNNEI. There are 15 residues in the CDR3. The CDR3 coding sequence is TGTGCCAGCAGTGAAGCAGAGGGGTTTGACTATGGCTACACCTTC. This encodes CASSEAEGFDYGYTF.

V is TRBV19 and J is TRBJ2-7; 7 bases line up with TRBD1. The CDR3 extends over 14 amino acids. V shed 4 bases and J 3 bases; nucleotides not matched to a gene: 6. Per germline, CDR1 LNHDA and CDR2 SQIVND (reference sequence). CDR3 nucleotides: TGTGCCAGTAGTAACCGACAGGGTCACTACGAGCAGTACTTC. Translated: CASSNRQGHYEQYF.

The chain carries TRBV6-6 and TRBJ2-7; 9 bases fit TRBD1. V gave up 8 bases and J gave up 5 bases; unmatched junction bases: 7. The CDR3 is made up of 13 amino acids. CDR1 is MNHNY, CDR2 SVGAGI, per germline (reference sequence). The CDR3 loop reads CASGGQGLHEQYF. CDR3 nucleotide sequence: TGTGCCAGCGGGGGACAGGGTCTCCACGAGCAGTACTTC.

The rearrangement uses TRBV3-1 (or the pseudogene TRBV3-2) and TRBJ1-5, with TRBD1 matching 9 bases. The ends lost 3 bases at V and 9 bases at J; junction bases unmatched: 15. Germline CDR1 reads LGHDT; CDR2 reads YNNKEL (reference sequence). The length of the CDR3 is 17 residues. CDR3 region: CASSQGLGGTGPPPQHF. The CDR3 nucleotides read TGTGCCAGCAGCCAGGGGCTCGGGGGGACAGGGCCCCCGCCCCAGCATTTT.

J is TRBJ1-4 and V is TRBV28; tentatively, D is TRBD1 (5 bases). V lost 8 bases, J lost 7 bases, and 11 bases lay in between. From germline, CDR1 is MDHEN and CDR2 SYDVKM. This CDR3 is 12 amino acids long. The DNA of the CDR3 is TGTGCCAGCCGGGACCATTCTGAAAAACTGTTTTTT. It specifies CASRDHSEKLFF.

The chain has TRBV6-5 and TRBJ1-1, with TRBD1 matching over 10 bases. This CDR3 contains 15 residues. Germline assignment: CDR1 MNHEY and CDR2 SVGAGI. Unmatched junction bases numbered 5, after V lost 0 bases and J lost 7 bases. The DNA of the CDR3 is TGTGCCAGCAGTTACTCACGGACAGGGGGGAGTGAAGCTTTCTTT. It codes for CASSYSRTGGSEAFF.

The chain is built from TRBV18 and TRBJ2-7; D is undetermined. Trimming took off 3 bases at V and 3 bases at J, with 9 bases between the two ends. The length of the CDR3 is 13 residues. Germline assignment: CDR1 KGHSH and CDR2 LQKENI. Here the CDR3 reads CASSPQGSYEQYF. The CDR3 nucleotides are TGTGCCAGCTCACCCCAAGGCAGCTACGAGCAGTACTTC.

CDR3 DNA: TGCGCCAGCTCCCCCGGGGGGCTGGGAGGAAACACCATATATTTT. Its translation: CASSPGGLGGNTIYF. The chain has TRBV5-1 and TRBJ1-3; D might be TRBD1 (6 bases). This CDR3 region has 15 residues. Between the trimmed V and J ends, which lost 7 bases and 4 bases, there was a span of 18 bases. Germline CDR1 SGHRS, CDR2 YFSETQ.

The chain combines TRBV11-2 with TRBJ1-1; 7 positions agree with TRBD1. Germline V gene data show CDR1 as SGHAT and CDR2 as FQNNGV. The CDR3 totals 14 residues. V lost 1 base to trimming and J lost 7 bases; unmatched junction nucleotides: 6. The CDR3, as DNA: TGTGCCAGCAGCTTAGTTGCGACAGGGCGTGAAGCTTTCTTT. Encoded protein: CASSLVATGREAFF.